Below, 2 T cell receptor beta chains from the same sample are listed, as sequenced in a study of T cells after yellow fever vaccination (dated 2019 in TCRdb). Taken with the paper, the label for treatment or condition translates to: live attenuated yellow fever vaccine strain. The method behind the library was 5' RACE. Reads for this sample came from an Illumina HiSeq 2500. TCRdb reanalyzed the raw reads on its own, using fastp at Q25 for trimming and MiXCR for clone calling, and kept in-frame beta chains. CDR3 protein sequences are deduplicated, and each keeps its most common genes and DNA. Recorded for this sample are 600,000 to 750,000 distinct CDR3 sequences; more than 9% of them occurred a single time. Under 15% of the sample is taken by the ten largest. The material was PBMCs, obtained on the day of the yellow fever booster vaccination. Receptors were obtained from a man aged 25 to 40 who received the YFV17D yellow fever vaccine.

This sequence joins TRBV5-5 and TRBJ1-3, with D hard to call. The V gene's germline CDR1 is SGHKS and CDR2 YYEKEE (reference sequence). Trimming took off 1 base at V and 0 bases at J, with 11 bases between the two ends. The CDR3 runs 16 residues. The CDR3 protein is CASSLNVPNSGNTIYF. The DNA of the CDR3 is TGTGCCAGCAGCTTGAATGTGCCAAACTCTGGAAACACCATATATTTT.

This clonotype was recorded at least ten times. The chain joins TRBV9 to TRBJ1-6; D remains unclear. V was clipped by 0 bases and J by 10 bases, with 8 bases between them. Germline V gene lookup returns CDR1 SGDLS and CDR2 YYNGEE. The CDR3 has 13 residues. The CDR3, as DNA: TGTGCCAGCAGCGTAGAGGAAGACTCACCCCTCCACTTT. Encoded protein: CASSVEEDSPLHF.